Below are 9 T cell receptor beta chains sequenced from a single sample in a study of cytomegalovirus exposure and HLA in healthy donors. In the PCR, 60 Vbeta and 13 Jbeta primers were used. The table came from immunoSEQ multiplex PCR; TCRdb's copy has only in-frame clones and leaves some out. Of 170,000 or so clones listed, more than 65% are singletons. The material sequenced was PBMCs. The receptors come from a woman aged 25-40 years in good health and CMV-seronegative.

The CDR3 protein is CASGFAGDYQPQHF. For the CDR3, the DNA is TGTGCTAGTGGTTTCGCAGGGGATTATCAGCCCCAGCATTTT. This chain uses TRBV12-5 with TRBJ1-5; tentatively, D is TRBD1 (6 bases). Trimming took off 3 bases at V and 5 bases at J, with 11 bases between the two ends. Germline CDR1 and CDR2: LGHNT and FRNRAP. The CDR3 consists of 14 residues.

V and J are TRBV7-8 and TRBJ1-1, with TRBD1 matching 11 bases. Germline CDR1 reads SGHVS; CDR2 reads FQNEAQ. After removal of 4 bases from V and 7 bases from J, the junction contained 5 bases not matched to a gene. This CDR3 is 14 amino acids long. CDR3 region: CASSWDRGVGEAFF. Here the CDR3 DNA reads TGTGCCAGCAGCTGGGACAGGGGGGTTGGTGAAGCTTTCTTT. Full variable domain (rest looked up from reference TRBV7-8 and TRBJ1-1): GAGVSQSPRYKVAKRGQDVALRCDPISGHVSLFWYQQALGQGPEFLTYFQNEAQLDKSGLPSDRFFAERPEGSVSTLKIQRTQQEDSAVYLCASSWDRGVGEAFFGQGTRLTVV.

J is TRBJ1-4 and V is TRBV7-9; D unresolved. The germline V gene encodes CDR1 SEHNR and CDR2 FQNEAQ (reference sequence). Trimming pared 1 base from V and 4 bases from J, leaving 7 bases between. The CDR3 runs to 14 residues. This CDR3 is CASSLGAGNEKLFF. The CDR3 nucleotides read TGTGCCAGCAGCTTAGGAGCCGGTAATGAAAAACTGTTTTTT.

The chain uses TRBV11-2 and TRBJ2-7; TRBD1 matches at 8 bases. The V segment lost 5 bases and the J segment 7 bases; nucleotides outside the gene matches: 16. The CDR3 loop spans 16 amino acids. Germline CDR1 reads SGHAT; CDR2 reads FQNNGV. CDR3: CASSPLRDRRAREQYF. The CDR3, as DNA: TGTGCCAGCAGCCCTCTCCGGGACAGGAGGGCTCGGGAGCAGTACTTC.

V and J are TRBV6-5 and TRBJ1-1; D unresolved. Deletions cut 2 bases from V and 3 bases from J, with 10 bases between. Per germline, CDR1 MNHEY and CDR2 SVGAGI. The CDR3 length is 14 residues. CDR3 in DNA: TGTGCCAGCAGTTACCGCGGCGGAGACACTGAAGCTTTCTTT. Its protein product is CASSYRGGDTEAFF.

The rearrangement uses TRBV28 and TRBJ1-1, with D perhaps matching TRBD1 (5 bases). Per the germline V gene, CDR1 is MDHEN and CDR2 is SYDVKM. The ends were cut back, 7 bases at V and 4 bases at J, with 19 bases in the middle. The CDR3 contains 15 residues. The CDR3 region has the DNA TGTGCCAGCACTTCCTACCCGACGGGGGGCACTGAAGCTTTCTTT. Translation: CASTSYPTGGTEAFF.

J is TRBJ2-5 and V is TRBV10-2; D is perhaps TRBD1 (5 bases). With 2 bases removed from V and 2 bases from J, the gap between germline ends came to 12 bases. This CDR3 comprises 15 residues. Germline V gives CDR1 WSHSY, CDR2 SAAADI. The CDR3 DNA sequence: TGCGCCAGCAGTGAGCCCCCGAAGGGGCAAGAGACCCAGTACTTC. Its translation: CASSEPPKGQETQYF.

The chain couples TRBV10-1 to TRBJ2-7, with 7 bases fitting TRBD1. V shed 0 bases and J 4 bases; nucleotides not matched to a gene: 9. This CDR3 region has 16 residues. Germline V lookup: CDR1 WNHNN, CDR2 SYGVQD (reference sequence). CDR3 in amino acids: CASSESVSTGRYEQYF. The CDR3 DNA reads TGCGCCAGCAGTGAGTCGGTGTCGACAGGGCGGTACGAGCAGTACTTC.

The chain joins TRBV7-3 to TRBJ2-2, with TRBD1 as a possible D gene (5 bases). The germline gives CDR1 SGHTA, CDR2 FQGTGA. The germline V and J ends were trimmed by 3 bases and 5 bases, with 7 bases remaining between them. This CDR3 is 13 amino acids long. Written as DNA, the CDR3 is TGTGCCAGCAGCTTTGACAGAACCGGGGAGCTGTTTTTT. This codes for CASSFDRTGELFF. The full variable domain, rest sourced from reference TRBV7-3 and TRBJ2-2, is GAGVSQTPSNKVTEKGKYVELRCDPISGHTALYWYRQSLGQGPEFLIYFQGTGAADDSGLPNDRFFAVRPEGSVSTLKIQRTERGDSAVYLCASSFDRTGELFFGEGSRLTVL.